The 7 T cell receptor beta chains below all came from one sample that was sequenced in a study of blood T cell repertoires in COVID-19. Data came from immunoSEQ multiplex PCR; TCRdb stores just in-frame clones and leaves some out. This sample has about 150,000 clones, with 80% to 90% found just once. The sequencing input was peripheral blood. The receptor set was obtained from a young man with COVID-19, enrolled during active disease.

The chain links TRBV27 to TRBJ1-5, with D maybe TRBD1 (5 bases). The CDR3 is 15 amino acids. The germline V gene encodes CDR1 MNHEY and CDR2 SMNVEV (reference sequence). Trimming cost V 2 bases and J 3 bases, with 11 bases left between them. The CDR3: CASSLSQGSNQPQHF. Written as DNA, the CDR3 is TGTGCCAGCAGTTTAAGTCAGGGTTCCAATCAGCCCCAGCATTTT.

The J gene is TRBJ1-1, the V gene TRBV6-2 or TRBV6-3, with 7 bases identical to TRBD1. J gave up 5 bases and V 5 bases, and 14 bases lay outside the gene matches. Germline values: CDR1 MNHEY, CDR2 SVGEGT. This CDR3 is built from 16 residues. The CDR3 reads CASSPISTGRITEAFF. CDR3 DNA: TGTGCCAGCAGTCCGATATCGACAGGGAGAATAACTGAAGCTTTCTTT.

The genes are TRBV5-6 and TRBJ1-2; the D is unclear. CDR1 is SGHDT, CDR2 YYEEEE, per germline. The CDR3 is made up of 13 amino acids. V lost 1 base, J lost 2 bases, and 6 bases lay in between. CDR3 sequence reads: CASSLIQNYGYTF. Here the CDR3 DNA reads TGTGCCAGCAGCTTGATCCAGAACTATGGCTACACCTTC.

This chain uses TRBV7-9 with TRBJ2-1; the match to TRBD1 covers 7 bases. The CDR3 covers 14 residues. Unmatched junction bases numbered 4, after V lost 5 bases and J lost 3 bases. Germline CDR1 reads SEHNR; CDR2 reads FQNEAQ (reference sequence). The CDR3 DNA reads TGTGCCAGCAGCCGACAGGGAAGCTACAATGAGCAGTTCTTC. Residues: CASSRQGSYNEQFF. Full variable domain (missing parts from reference TRBV7-9 and TRBJ2-1): DTGVSQNPRHKITKRGQNVTFRCDPISEHNRLYWYRQTLGQGPEFLTYFQNEAQLEKSRLLSDRFSAERPKGSFSTLEIQRTEQGDSAMYLCASSRQGSYNEQFFGPGTRLTVL.

The chain recombines TRBV28 with TRBJ1-2; 12 positions agree with TRBD1. Trimming took 6 bases from V and 8 from J; bases not matched to a gene: 10. This CDR3 is 15 amino acids long. Germline assignment: CDR1 MDHEN and CDR2 SYDVKM. CDR3 residues: CASSTTGTGGRGYTF. In DNA form, the CDR3 reads TGTGCCAGCAGCACCACCGGGACAGGGGGCCGGGGCTACACCTTC.

The sample holds one count of this clone. This rearrangement joins TRBV19 to TRBJ2-1; the D is unclear. There are 15 residues in the CDR3. CDR1 LNHDA and CDR2 SQIVND come from the germline V gene (reference sequence). V lost 0 bases, J lost 4 bases, and 10 bases lay in between. CDR3 region: CASSIEAQVYNEQFF. Written as DNA, the CDR3 is TGTGCCAGTAGTATAGAGGCCCAGGTTTACAATGAGCAGTTCTTC.

The gene calls are TRBV24-1 and TRBJ2-5; 7 bases are a match to TRBD1. The CDR3 length is 12 residues. V lost 9 bases to trimming and J lost 2 bases; unmatched junction nucleotides: 2. The germline CDR1 and CDR2 sequences are KGHDR and SFDVKD. CDR3 in amino acids: CATSGQQETQYF. For the CDR3, the DNA is TGTGCCACCTCGGGACAGCAAGAGACCCAGTACTTC.